This TCR beta chain was documented in a study of T cell responses to AZD1222 COVID-19 vaccine (dated by TCRdb to 2020 to 2022). Study-level background: AZD1222 recipients whose second dose came at about 4 weeks and those whose second dose came at about 12 weeks were combined into one group, since spike-specific TCR depth and breadth did not differ between the two schedules. A total of over 230 trial participants underwent TCR sequencing, of whom nearly 210 received two doses of AZD1222 and about 25 received two doses of the MenACWY control vaccine. Enrollment into the trials was organized by age into subgroups of 18-55, 56-69 and 70-plus years, and those subgroups contained roughly 140, 27 and 60 TCR-sequenced participants, respectively.

The CDR3 numbers 15 residues from cysteine through phenylalanine. The sequence is cut down to CDR3 DNA, 45 bases in frame from base 1. V is shortened by 6 bases, J by 0 bases, and the region joining them spans 15 bases. Based on the germline V gene (reference sequence), the CDR1 and CDR2 sequences are MNHEY and SMNVEV. Broader findings and caveats from the paper: Nearly half of unique spike-specific TCRs reportedly recognized epitopes outside regions mutated in the B.1.351 and B.1.1.7 variants. Conclusions about previously exposed vaccinees were limited because only a handful of AZD1222 recipients were SARS-CoV-2 seropositive at baseline. Vaccine-associated CD4 TCRs spanned the whole spike protein, with dominant responses in regions 160-218 and 743-854. Most participants were white British and females outnumbered males, and the authors suggested that clonal diversity may have been underestimated. The 56-69-year group was small, and its depth increase did not reach significance, likely because of low power. Because no day 14 peak-response samples were available, the repertoires could be characterized only after the peak T cell response. After two AZD1222 doses, both the breadth and the depth of spike-specific TCRs were significantly higher than at day 0 and than in MenACWY recipients.

Comments on this clone: What antigen it recognizes has not been identified. The sample holds no much larger clone one base away, and base qualities are not on file.

This specimen's time point label, interpreted: baseline before first vaccination. The vaccinee samples were drawn from two UK trials, COV001 and COV002, one of which was a single-blind randomized controlled phase 2/3 trial testing AZD1222 (ChAdOx1 nCoV-19) in healthy adults. For TCRbeta chain sequencing, PBMC samples were collected from trial participants at day 0 and at day 28 after the second dose. The CDR3 regions of human TCRbeta chains were analyzed by immunosequencing. For the original study's pipeline: TCRs in the repertoires were matched against a reference library of SARS-CoV-2-specific TCRs that had been generated with the MIRA antigen-specificity platform. Breadth meant the fraction of unique TCRs that were SARS-CoV-2-associated, whereas depth meant the fraction of total T cells that were SARS-CoV-2-associated. Using the MIRA data, each spike-specific TCR was mapped to the spike region that the TCR reacts to and placed in a CD4 or CD8 class. Log10-transformed breadth and depth values were compared by one-way ANOVA with Sidak's multiple comparisons tests. The source is immuneACCESS, and TCRdb retained only in-frame sequences with V and J called. Part of the clones is not carried over; for the studies checked, unresolved V genes explain less than half of this, and the remainder is unexplained. The V and J calls and the clone size are those of that table, but D and trimming were determined from the DNA. In all, the sample holds under 200,000 clones, and almost 95% of those were seen once. The ten largest clonotypes hold 9.2% of the sample.

The rearrangement combines TRBV27 with TRBJ2-7; possibly the D gene is TRBD1, per 5 matching bases. The sequence was collected from an adult in good health. The sequencing here drew on peripheral blood, taken on day 0 of AZD1222 vaccination. The encoded CDR3 is CASSPLRQSSYEQYF. The nucleotide sequence is TGTGCCAGCAGCCCTCTACGACAGAGCTCCTACGAGCAGTACTTC.